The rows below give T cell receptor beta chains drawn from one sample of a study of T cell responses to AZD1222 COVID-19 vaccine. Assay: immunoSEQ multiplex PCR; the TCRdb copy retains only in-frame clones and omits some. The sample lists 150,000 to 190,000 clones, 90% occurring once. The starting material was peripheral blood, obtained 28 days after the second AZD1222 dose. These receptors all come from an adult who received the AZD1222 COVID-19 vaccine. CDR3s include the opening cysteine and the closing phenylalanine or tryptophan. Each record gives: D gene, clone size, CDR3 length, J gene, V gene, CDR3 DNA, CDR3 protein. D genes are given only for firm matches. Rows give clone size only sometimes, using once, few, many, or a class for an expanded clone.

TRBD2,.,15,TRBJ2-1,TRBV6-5,TGTGCCAGCACAGGACTAGCGGGGGTTTACAATGAGCAGTTCTTC,CASTGLAGVYNEQFF
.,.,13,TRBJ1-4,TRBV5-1,TGCGCCAGCAGCTTGCAGGGCTCTGAAAAACTGTTTTTT,CASSLQGSEKLFF
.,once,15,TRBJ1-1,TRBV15,TGTGCCACCAGCAGAGGACGACCCAGCGGCACTGAAGCTTTCTTT,CATSRGRPSGTEAFF
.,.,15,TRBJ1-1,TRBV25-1,TGTGCCAGCAGTGAATCTGGGGGCTGGAACACTGAAGCTTTCTTT,CASSESGGWNTEAFF
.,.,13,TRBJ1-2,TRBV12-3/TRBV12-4,TGTGCCAGCACTGACAGTCCAATCTATGGCTACACCTTC,CASTDSPIYGYTF
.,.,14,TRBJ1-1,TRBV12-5,TGTGCTAGTGGTACACTACAGGAGGGTACTGAAGCTTTCTTT,CASGTLQEGTEAFF
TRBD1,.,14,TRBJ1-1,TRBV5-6,TGTGCCAGCAGCTTGGGGACAGGGAGGACTGAAGCTTTCTTT,CASSLGTGRTEAFF
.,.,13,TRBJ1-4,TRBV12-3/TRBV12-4,TGTGCCAGCAGTTTTTTCCCTAATGAAAAACTGTTTTTT,CASSFFPNEKLFF
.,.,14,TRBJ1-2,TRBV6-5,TGTGCCAGCAGTTACCTACAGTCGAACTATGGCTACACCTTC,CASSYLQSNYGYTF
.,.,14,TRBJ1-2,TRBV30,TGTGCCTGGAGTCGGACAGCTAGCAACTATGGCTACACCTTC,CAWSRTASNYGYTF
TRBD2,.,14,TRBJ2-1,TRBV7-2,TGTGCCAGCAGCTCTAGCGGGGGGTTCAATGAGCAGTTCTTC,CASSSSGGFNEQFF
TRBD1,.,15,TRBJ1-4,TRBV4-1,TGCGCCAGCACCCTCGTACAGGGGGCGGGGGAAAAACTGTTTTTT,CASTLVQGAGEKLFF
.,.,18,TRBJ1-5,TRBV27,TGTGCCAGCAGTCCTCTCGTTTCAGGCAGTCATAGCAATCAGCCCCAGCATTTT,CASSPLVSGSHSNQPQHF
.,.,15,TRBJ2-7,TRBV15,TGTGCCACCAGCAGAGATAGACCAGGGGTCGGCGAGCAGTACTTC,CATSRDRPGVGEQYF
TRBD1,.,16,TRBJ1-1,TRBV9,TGTGCCAGCAGCGTAGTGGGGACAGCTATGAACACTGAAGCTTTCTTT,CASSVVGTAMNTEAFF
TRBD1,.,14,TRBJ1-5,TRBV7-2,TGTGCCAGCAGCCAGGGACAGGGGAAGCAGCCCCAGCATTTT,CASSQGQGKQPQHF
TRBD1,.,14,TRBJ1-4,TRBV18,TGTGCCAGCTCATCGACAGGGGCCAATGAAAAACTGTTTTTT,CASSSTGANEKLFF